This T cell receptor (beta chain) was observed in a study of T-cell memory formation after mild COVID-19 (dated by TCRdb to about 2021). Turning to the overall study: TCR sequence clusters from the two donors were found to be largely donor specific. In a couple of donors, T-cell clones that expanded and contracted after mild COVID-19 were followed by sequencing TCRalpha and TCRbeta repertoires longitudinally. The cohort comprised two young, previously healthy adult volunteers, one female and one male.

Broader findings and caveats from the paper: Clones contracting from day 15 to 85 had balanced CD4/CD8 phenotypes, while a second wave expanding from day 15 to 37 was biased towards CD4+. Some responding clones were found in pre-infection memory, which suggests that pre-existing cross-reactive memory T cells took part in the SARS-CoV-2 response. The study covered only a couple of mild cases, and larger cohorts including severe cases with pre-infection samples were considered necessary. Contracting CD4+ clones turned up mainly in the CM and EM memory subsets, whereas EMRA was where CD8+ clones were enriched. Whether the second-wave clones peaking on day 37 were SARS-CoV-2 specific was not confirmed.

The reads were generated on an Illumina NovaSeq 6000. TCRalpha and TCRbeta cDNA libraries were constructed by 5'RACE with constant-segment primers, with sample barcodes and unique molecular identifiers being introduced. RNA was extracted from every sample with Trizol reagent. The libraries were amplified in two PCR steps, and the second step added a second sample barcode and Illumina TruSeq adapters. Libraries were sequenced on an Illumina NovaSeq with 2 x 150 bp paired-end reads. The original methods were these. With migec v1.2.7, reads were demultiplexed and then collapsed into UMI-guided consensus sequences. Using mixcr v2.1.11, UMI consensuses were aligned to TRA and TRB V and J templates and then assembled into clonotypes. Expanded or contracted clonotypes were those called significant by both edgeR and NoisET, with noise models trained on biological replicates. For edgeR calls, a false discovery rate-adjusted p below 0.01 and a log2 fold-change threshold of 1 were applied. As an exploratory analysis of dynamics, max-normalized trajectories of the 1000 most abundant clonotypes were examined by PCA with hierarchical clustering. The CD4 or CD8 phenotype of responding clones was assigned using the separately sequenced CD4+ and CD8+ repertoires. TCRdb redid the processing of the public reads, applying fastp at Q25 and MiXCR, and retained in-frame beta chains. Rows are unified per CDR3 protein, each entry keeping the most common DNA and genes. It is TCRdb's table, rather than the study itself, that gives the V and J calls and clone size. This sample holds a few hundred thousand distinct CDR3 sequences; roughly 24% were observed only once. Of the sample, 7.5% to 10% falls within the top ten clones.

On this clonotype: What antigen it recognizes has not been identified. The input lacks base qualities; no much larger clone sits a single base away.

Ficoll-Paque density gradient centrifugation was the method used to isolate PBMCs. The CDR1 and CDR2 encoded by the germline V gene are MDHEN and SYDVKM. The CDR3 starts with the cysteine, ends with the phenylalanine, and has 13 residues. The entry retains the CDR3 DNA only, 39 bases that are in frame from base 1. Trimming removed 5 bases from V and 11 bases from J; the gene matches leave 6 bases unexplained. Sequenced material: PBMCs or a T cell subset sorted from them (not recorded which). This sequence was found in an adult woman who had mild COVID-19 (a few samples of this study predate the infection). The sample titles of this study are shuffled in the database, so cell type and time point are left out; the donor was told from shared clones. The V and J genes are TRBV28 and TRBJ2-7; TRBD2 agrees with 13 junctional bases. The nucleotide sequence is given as TGTGCCAGCAGTCCCGGACTAGCGGGAGTGGAGTACTTC. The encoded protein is CASSPGLAGVEYF.